This TCR beta chain was documented in a study of beta chain features in type 1 diabetes. This CDR3 is 14 amino acids long. Trimming at V came to 8 bases and at J to 9 bases, leaving 10 bases not matched to a gene. In germline, CDR1 is SGHVS, CDR2 FQNEAQ. Using CD45RO/CCR7/CD25/CD127/CD95/CD27, CD4+ naive, central memory, regulatory and stem cell-like memory cells were sorted. Expressed TCRB transcripts were sequenced after all isolated RNA was converted to cDNA. The table came from immunoSEQ multiplex PCR; TCRdb's copy has only in-frame clones and leaves some out. The sample lists more than 100,000 clones; under 30% were seen once. Study-level points and caveats: Moderate but significant shortening of TCRB CDR3s was recorded in all four CD4+ subsets from Type 1 diabetes patients.

Of note for this clone: Its antigen is still unknown.

This TCR derives from a woman aged 18 to 35 with type 1 diabetes. The chain is built from TRBV7-8 and TRBJ2-1; 10 nucleotides line up with TRBD2. Sequences were obtained from central memory CD4+ T cells from blood. CDR3: CASGLAGDKGEQFF. The CDR3 DNA is TGTGCCAGCGGGCTAGCGGGAGATAAAGGTGAGCAGTTCTTC.